The clone carrying this TCR beta chain has ten or more counts. Antigen specificity is unknown. These data come from a study of T cells in Graves' hyperthyroidism and ophthalmopathy. Researchers took RNA transcripts and amplified the TCR beta CDR3 regions from them. The HTBI primer set served for first-round RT-PCR of the TCR CDR3. MiXCR was run by TCRdb on the multiplex PCR reads, yielding one entry per CDR3 protein. The table includes approximately 410,000 distinct CDR3 sequences, about 14% detected once. Study results and caveats: Classification by a 13 V-J model distinguished ophthalmopathy from stable hyperthyroidism.

Patients with ophthalmopathy all had a Clinical Activity Score of at least 3, a NOSPECS grade of at least 4 and duration under 3 months. Thyroid ultrasound and orbital computed tomography, with clinical symptoms and serum thyroxine and TRAb, informed diagnoses. Germline V gives CDR1 SEHNR, CDR2 FQNEAQ (reference sequence). The length of the CDR3 is 12 residues. V lost 3 bases and J lost 3, with 5 bases in between. The sample was blood. This chain uses TRBV7-9 with TRBJ1-1; D is uncertain. The TCR comes from a man between 18 and 35 years old with Graves' ophthalmopathy. The CDR3 region has the DNA TGTGCCAGCAGCTTCCTGGACACTGAAGCTTTCTTT. Translation gives CASSFLDTEAFF.